Presented here are 29 T cell receptor beta chains from one specimen sequenced in a study of post-analysis software for immune sequencing data. Every TCR beta cDNA library bore unique molecular identifiers. Using its own MiXCR run on the PCR reads, TCRdb lists one record per CDR3 protein. The table lists approximately 730,000 distinct CDR3 sequences, about 32% of them singletons. Study findings and constraints: Five or six TRBV segments, including TRBV5-6, TRBV5-1 and TRBV20-1, were more frequent in patients than controls.

Antigen specificity for these receptors is unknown. Sequenced sample: blood. Receptors originate from a girl between 5 and 17 years old with multiple sclerosis.

V gene TRBV6-2 or TRBV6-3 combines with J gene TRBJ1-5; no reliable D call. The V end lost 0 bases, the J end lost 13 bases, and 10 bases lay between the germline ends. Germline values: CDR1 MNHEY, CDR2 SVGEGT. The CDR3 sequence is 12 residues long. As DNA, the CDR3 is TGTGCCAGCAGTTACTCGGTTACCCTGCAGCATTTT. It encodes CASSYSVTLQHF.

This clonotype was detected a few times. This chain joins TRBV15 and TRBJ1-1, with D possibly being TRBD1 (5 bases). Germline loops: CDR1 LNHNV, CDR2 YYDKDF (reference sequence). V lost 0 bases to trimming and J lost 6 bases, with 11 bases between them. There are 14 residues in the CDR3. Written as DNA, the CDR3 is TGTGCCACCAGCAGAGACCGACAGATCGCTGAAGCTTTCTTT. It is translated as CATSRDRQIAEAFF. The full variable domain, its missing parts supplied by reference TRBV15 and TRBJ1-1, is DAMVIQNPRYQVTQFGKPVTLSCSQTLNHNVMYWYQQKSSQAPKLLFHYYDKDFNNEADTPDNFQSRRPNTSFCFLDIRSPGLGDTAMYLCATSRDRQIAEAFFGQGTRLTVV.

This clonotype was seen only a few times. The J gene is TRBJ2-1, the V gene TRBV5-1; D is perhaps TRBD2 (6 bases). Trimming shortened V by 0 bases and J by 8 bases, and 12 bases separated the two germline ends. This CDR3 contains 14 residues. Germline V gene sequence: CDR1 SGHRS, CDR2 YFSETQ. The CDR3 nucleotides are TGCGCCAGCAGCTTGGGGGGGGTACCGGATGAGCAGTTCTTC. Its translation is CASSLGGVPDEQFF.

The V and J genes are TRBV20-1 and TRBJ1-5; the match to TRBD1 covers 8 bases. This CDR3 contains 14 residues. V shed 4 bases and J 7 bases; nucleotides not matched to a gene: 9. The germline CDR1 and CDR2 sequences are DFQATT and SNEGSKA (reference sequence). Written as DNA, the CDR3 is TGCAGTGCTATGAAACAGGGGGAAGGCCAGCCCCAGCATTTT. Translation: CSAMKQGEGQPQHF.

A few counts support this clonotype. The chain carries TRBV20-1 and TRBJ2-3, with a tentative D call TRBD2 (6 bases). Deletions cut 6 bases from V and 0 bases from J, with 16 bases between. Germline V gene lookup returns CDR1 DFQATT and CDR2 SNEGSKA (reference sequence). CDR3 size: 15 residues. CDR3 nucleotide sequence: TGCAGTGCCCCCTGGGCCAGCGGGAGCACAGATACGCAGTATTTT. It translates to CSAPWASGSTDTQYF.

This clonotype showed up just a few times. This sequence joins TRBV20-1 and TRBJ2-1; D perhaps matches TRBD1 (5 bases). V was clipped by 3 bases and J by 7 bases, with 13 bases between them. The CDR3 contains 13 residues. In germline, CDR1 is DFQATT, CDR2 SNEGSKA (reference sequence). Written as DNA, the CDR3 is TGCAGTGCTAGCGTTCCAGGGATGAATGAGCAGTTCTTC. This codes for CSASVPGMNEQFF.

This chain connects TRBV7-2 to TRBJ2-1; no definite D call. The V end lost 5 bases, the J end lost 1 base, and 15 bases lay between the germline ends. There are 16 residues in the CDR3. Germline V gene lookup returns CDR1 SGHTA and CDR2 FQGNSA. The CDR3 loop reads CASSAYLMPSYNEQFF. CDR3 DNA: TGTGCCAGCAGCGCCTACCTCATGCCGTCCTACAATGAGCAGTTCTTC.

The rearrangement links TRBV9 to TRBJ2-7; D might be TRBD2 (5 bases). Germline CDR1 and CDR2: SGDLS and YYNGEE. The CDR3 has 15 residues. V lost 4 bases to trimming and J lost 4 bases, with 18 bases between them. CDR3 amino acids: CASSPGVSALYEQYF. CDR3 in DNA: TGTGCCAGCAGCCCTGGGGTTAGCGCGCTTTACGAGCAGTACTTC.

This clonotype was recorded at least ten times. The chain couples TRBV29-1 to TRBJ2-3; perhaps TRBD1 as D (5 bases). The CDR3 is 11 amino acids. CDR1 and CDR2 (germline): SQVTM, ANQGSEA. The V end lost 6 bases, the J end lost 10 bases, and 14 bases lay between the germline ends. The CDR3 spells CSVETGGPQYF. The DNA of the CDR3 is TGCAGCGTGGAAACAGGCGGTCCGCAGTATTTT.

There are many counts of this clonotype. The V and J genes are TRBV29-1 and TRBJ1-1; weak D call: TRBD1 (6 bases). V dropped 5 bases and J dropped 5 bases, with 15 bases sitting between them. The germline V gene has CDR1 SQVTM and CDR2 ANQGSEA. This CDR3 is 13 amino acids long. The CDR3 region is CSVNHGRGTEAFF. The DNA of the CDR3 is TGCAGCGTTAACCATGGAAGGGGGACTGAAGCTTTCTTT.

This clonotype was observed a few times. The chain uses TRBV28 and TRBJ2-7, with 12 bases identical to TRBD1. The CDR3 is made up of 16 amino acids. J gave up 7 bases and V 7 bases, and 14 bases lay outside the gene matches. CDR1 is MDHEN, CDR2 SYDVKM, per germline. CDR3 sequence reads: CASTRGTGGYSGEQYF. The CDR3 nucleotides read TGTGCCAGCACCAGAGGGACAGGGGGCTATTCTGGGGAGCAGTACTTC.

V gene TRBV12-3 or TRBV12-4 combines with J gene TRBJ2-4; 8 nucleotides line up with TRBD1. V was pared by 6 bases and J by 5 bases, with 9 bases of the junction left unmatched. The CDR3 sequence is 15 residues long. Here the CDR3 reads CASSPGQGLENIQYF. CDR3 nucleotide sequence: TGTGCCAGCAGCCCAGGACAGGGTTTGGAAAACATTCAGTACTTC.

This clonotype was seen more than once but under ten times. The chain recombines TRBV12-3 or TRBV12-4 with TRBJ1-2; D is undetermined. The CDR3 totals 13 residues. V was shortened by 3 bases and J by 1 base, with 6 bases between the two germline ends. The CDR3 sequence is CASSFNDNYGYTF. The CDR3 coding sequence is TGTGCCAGCAGTTTCAATGATAACTATGGCTACACCTTC.

The chain joins TRBV11-2 to TRBJ1-3, with 7 positions matching TRBD1. V lost 3 bases to trimming and J lost 2 bases; unmatched junction nucleotides: 16. The CDR3 totals 19 residues. Germline CDR1 SGHAT, CDR2 FQNNGV. The DNA of the CDR3 is TGTGCCAGCAGCTTTCGGCGGGCAGGGGGTCTATCTCCTGGAAACACCATATATTTT. Its protein is CASSFRRAGGLSPGNTIYF.

This clonotype was detected a few times. The chain's CDR3 is CASSQDPTGGADNEQFF. The CDR3 nucleotides read TGCGCCAGCAGCCAAGACCCAACAGGGGGCGCGGACAATGAGCAGTTCTTC. The chain links TRBV4-3 to TRBJ2-1; 9 bases match TRBD1. Unmatched junction bases numbered 8, after V lost 0 bases and J lost 5 bases. The CDR3 is 17 residues long. CDR1 and CDR2 (germline): LGHNA, YSLEER.

This clonotype was picked up a small number of times. The CDR3, as DNA: TGCGCCAGCAGCGATACGCCGGACAGGGGCGGCACTGAAGCTTTCTTT. Translation: CASSDTPDRGGTEAFF. This sequence joins TRBV5-1 and TRBJ1-1; 9 positions agree with TRBD1. The CDR3 totals 16 residues. J gave up 4 bases and V 4 bases, and 11 bases lay outside the gene matches. CDR1 SGHRS and CDR2 YFSETQ come from the germline V gene.

J is TRBJ1-1 and V is TRBV15; tentatively, D is TRBD1 (5 bases). The CDR3 length is 14 residues. Germline values: CDR1 LNHNV, CDR2 YYDKDF (reference sequence). Deletions cut 6 bases from V and 4 bases from J, with 15 bases between. The CDR3 region is CATSPSGGSTEAFF. CDR3 sequence (DNA): TGTGCCACCAGTCCATCGGGGGGGAGCACTGAAGCTTTCTTT.

The chain has TRBV27 and TRBJ2-7, with 10 bases matching TRBD2. The length of the CDR3 is 18 residues. The V and J ends lost 0 bases and 0 bases, in that order; junction bases with no gene match: 8. Germline V gives CDR1 MNHEY, CDR2 SMNVEV (reference sequence). DNA for the CDR3: TGTGCCAGCAGTTTATCGATTCAGCTAGCGGGGGTCTCCTACGAGCAGTACTTC. Protein product: CASSLSIQLAGVSYEQYF.

V and J are TRBV19 and TRBJ1-5; D ambiguous. The CDR3 spans 15 residues. Per the germline V gene, CDR1 is LNHDA and CDR2 is SQIVND (reference sequence). The V end was cut by 3 bases, the J end by 2 bases, with 11 bases between. The CDR3 DNA is TGTGCCAGTAGTATGTCAACGGTGGGCAATCAGCCCCAGCATTTT. Amino acids: CASSMSTVGNQPQHF.

The V call is TRBV28, the J call TRBJ1-5; D gene unclear. Germline loops: CDR1 MDHEN, CDR2 SYDVKM. The CDR3 runs 13 residues. The V end lost 10 bases, the J end lost 4 bases, and 14 bases lay between the germline ends. CDR3 sequence (DNA): TGTGCCATCTCTCGGACTGATAATCAGCCCCAGCATTTT. Protein sequence: CAISRTDNQPQHF.

The J gene is TRBJ1-2, the V gene TRBV20-1; D uncertain. The ends were cut back, 0 bases at V and 3 bases at J, with 20 bases in the middle. This CDR3 is 17 amino acids long. Germline values: CDR1 DFQATT, CDR2 SNEGSKA (reference sequence). The CDR3 sequence is CSARDYWAGEGYYGYTF. CDR3 bases: TGCAGTGCTAGAGATTATTGGGCCGGGGAAGGCTACTATGGCTACACCTTC.

The chain combines TRBV11-2 with TRBJ2-4, with TRBD2 identical over 11 bases. The CDR3 is made up of 16 amino acids. After removal of 4 bases from V and 13 bases from J, the junction contained 15 bases not matched to a gene. The V gene's germline CDR1 is SGHAT and CDR2 FQNNGV. As DNA, the CDR3 is TGTGCCAGCAGCTCAAGACTAGCGGGAACCTACAATGAGCAGTACTTC. Its translation: CASSSRLAGTYNEQYF.

The chain joins TRBV3-1 to TRBJ2-4, with D possibly TRBD2 on 6 matching bases. The CDR3 extends over 12 amino acids. CDR1 is LGHDT, CDR2 YNNKEL, per germline (reference sequence). The germline V and J ends were trimmed by 0 bases and 13 bases, with 10 bases remaining between them. CDR3 DNA sequence: TGTGCCAGCAGCCAAGATTCCCGGGGGCAGTACTTC. Translation: CASSQDSRGQYF.

The chain couples TRBV12-3 or TRBV12-4 to TRBJ1-1; 8 nucleotides line up with TRBD1. V lost 3 bases, J lost 4 bases, and 4 bases stayed unmatched. There are 14 residues in the CDR3. The CDR3 bases are TGTGCCAGCAGTTTCCAGGGGGCCGTCACTGAAGCTTTCTTT. It codes for CASSFQGAVTEAFF.

As to this clonotype: This sequence may be a read error, since a much larger clone differs from it by one base. This rearrangement joins TRBV7-2 to TRBJ2-3, with D possibly TRBD1 on 6 matching bases. Trimming left V 1 base short and J 2 bases short, with 16 bases between. CDR3 size: 17 residues. CDR1 and CDR2 from the germline V gene are SGHTA and FQGNSA. The CDR3 region is CASSLVISTGNTDTQYF. CDR3 coding DNA: TGTGCCAGCAGCTTAGTTATATCCACAGGGAACACAGATACGCAGTATTTT.

The CDR3 loop reads CASSLKLTTIGYTF. The CDR3 bases are TGTGCCAGCAGTCTGAAGCTGACGACAATTGGCTACACCTTC. This chain joins TRBV2 and TRBJ1-2; no clear D. CDR1 and CDR2 from the germline V gene are SNHLY and FYNNEI. The CDR3 covers 14 residues. The V and J ends lost 5 bases and 7 bases respectively, with 17 bases between them.

V and J are TRBV3-1 and TRBJ2-7, with D perhaps matching TRBD2 (6 bases). The end of the DNA aligns better with TRBJ2-5, so the J call may be wrong. The V gene's germline CDR1 is LGHDT and CDR2 YNNKEL (reference sequence). The CDR3 loop spans 14 amino acids. The chain's CDR3 is CASNRGNAQETQYF. CDR3 nucleotides: TGTGCCAGCAACCGGGGGAATGCCCAAGAGACCCAGTACTTC.

The V and J genes are TRBV24-1 and TRBJ1-2; D ambiguous. V was pared by 9 bases and J by 5 bases, with 15 bases between. Germline V gene data show CDR1 as KGHDR and CDR2 as SFDVKD. The CDR3 extends over 13 amino acids. The CDR3 loop reads CATADGAGYGYTF. The CDR3 DNA is TGTGCCACCGCAGACGGCGCGGGGTATGGCTACACCTTC.

The chain combines TRBV6-5 with TRBJ1-1; D ambiguous. Trimming took 4 bases from V and 3 from J, leaving 12 bases between them. The CDR3 has 14 amino acids. Germline V CDR1 and CDR2: MNHEY, SVGAGI. CDR3 sequence: CASSSGRRDTEAFF. In DNA form, the CDR3 reads TGTGCCAGCAGTTCCGGACGGAGGGACACTGAAGCTTTCTTT.